This TCR beta chain was captured in a study of shared clonotypes between healthy human individuals. With regard to this clone: Its cognate antigen is unknown.

Only CD45RO-negative cells positively selected for CCR7 counted as naive CD8 cells, so terminally differentiated effector memory CD45RA+ cells were excluded. The germline V gene encodes CDR1 SEHNR and CDR2 FQNEAQ (reference sequence). This CDR3 comprises 12 residues. V dropped 1 base and J dropped 11 bases, with 11 bases sitting between them. The repertoire was sequenced with immunoSEQ multiplex PCR; TCRdb's copy has only in-frame clones and lacks some. The sample holds some 1,900,000 clones, about 95% seen once. General study findings and limits: Donor scarcity curtailed the genetic and exposure-history diversity represented herein.

Specimen: naive CD8+ T cells sorted from blood. The source of this sequence is a man aged 18 to 29 in good health. This chain uses TRBV7-9 with TRBJ1-1; D gene uncertain. CDR3 residues: CASSLGWAGAFF. As DNA, the CDR3 is TGTGCCAGCAGCTTAGGCTGGGCTGGGGCTTTCTTT.